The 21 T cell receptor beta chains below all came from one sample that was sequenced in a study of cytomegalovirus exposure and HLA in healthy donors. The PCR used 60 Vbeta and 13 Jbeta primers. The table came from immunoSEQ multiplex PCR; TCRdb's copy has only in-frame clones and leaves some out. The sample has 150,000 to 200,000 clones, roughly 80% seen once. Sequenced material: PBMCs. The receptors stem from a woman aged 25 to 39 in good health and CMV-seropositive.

The CDR3 protein is CASSQATGGGYEQYF. The CDR3 DNA sequence: TGCGCCAGCAGCCAAGCGACAGGGGGCGGCTACGAGCAGTACTTC. V gene TRBV4-1 combines with J gene TRBJ2-7; 10 bases line up with TRBD1. CDR3 length: 15 residues. Germline V CDR1 and CDR2: MGHRA, YSYEKL. V lost 1 base to trimming and J lost 3 bases; unmatched junction nucleotides: 3.

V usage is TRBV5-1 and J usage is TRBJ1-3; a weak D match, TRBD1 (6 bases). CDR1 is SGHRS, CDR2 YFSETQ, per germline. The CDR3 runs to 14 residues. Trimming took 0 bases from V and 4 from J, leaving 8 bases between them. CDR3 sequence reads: CASSLGQVGNTIYF. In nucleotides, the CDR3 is TGCGCCAGCAGCTTGGGACAGGTCGGAAACACCATATATTTT.

The chain's CDR3 is CASSQGGTGVRIDYGYTF. The CDR3 coding sequence is TGTGCCAGCAGCCAGGGAGGGACAGGGGTCAGAATCGACTATGGCTACACCTTC. This chain joins TRBV5-4 and TRBJ1-2; 10 positions agree with TRBD1. CDR1 is SGHNT, CDR2 YYREEE, per germline (reference sequence). Trimming took 4 bases from V and 3 from J; bases not matched to a gene: 15. This CDR3 comprises 18 residues.

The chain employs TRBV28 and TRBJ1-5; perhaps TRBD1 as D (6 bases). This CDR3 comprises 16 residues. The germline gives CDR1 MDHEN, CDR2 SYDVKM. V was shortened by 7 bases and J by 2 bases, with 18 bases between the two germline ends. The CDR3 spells CASKFQGMEGNQPQHF. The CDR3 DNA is TGTGCCAGCAAATTCCAGGGGATGGAGGGCAATCAGCCCCAGCATTTT.

The CDR3 coding sequence is TGTGCCAGTACGTGGGGAGGAGGGGATACAGATACGCAGTATTTT. Its protein is CASTWGGGDTDTQYF. The V and J genes are TRBV6-1 and TRBJ2-3; a weak D match, TRBD2 (6 bases). Germline assignment: CDR1 MNHNS and CDR2 SASEGT. The CDR3 covers 15 residues. Trimming cost V 9 bases and J 3 bases, with 19 bases left between them.

The DNA for the CDR3 is TGCGCCAGCAGCTTTGCTAGGGCAGGGGGCGACCTCTATGGAGGCTACACCTTC. It is translated as CASSFARAGGDLYGGYTF. The V and J genes are TRBV5-1 and TRBJ1-2; TRBD1 matches at 8 bases. Losses at the gene ends were 2 bases for V and 8 bases for J; bases not matched to a gene: 20. The CDR3 has 18 amino acids. The V gene's germline CDR1 is SGHRS and CDR2 YFSETQ.

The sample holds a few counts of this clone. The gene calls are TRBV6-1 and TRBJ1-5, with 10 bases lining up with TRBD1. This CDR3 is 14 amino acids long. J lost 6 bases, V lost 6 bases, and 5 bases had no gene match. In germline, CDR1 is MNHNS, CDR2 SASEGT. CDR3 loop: CASRDRDRGQPQHF. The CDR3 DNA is TGTGCCAGCAGAGACAGGGACAGGGGTCAGCCCCAGCATTTT.

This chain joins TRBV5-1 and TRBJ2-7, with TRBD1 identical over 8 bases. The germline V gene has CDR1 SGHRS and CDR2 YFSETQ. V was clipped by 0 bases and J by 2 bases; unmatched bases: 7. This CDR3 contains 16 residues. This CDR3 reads CASSLGGGQGTYEQYF. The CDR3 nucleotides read TGCGCCAGCAGCTTGGGGGGCGGACAGGGAACCTACGAGCAGTACTTC.

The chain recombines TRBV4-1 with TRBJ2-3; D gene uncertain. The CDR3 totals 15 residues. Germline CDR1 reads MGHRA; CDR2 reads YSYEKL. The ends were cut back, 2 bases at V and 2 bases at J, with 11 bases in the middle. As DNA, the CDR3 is TGCGCCAGCAGCCAACTGCTTAGCCCCACAGATACGCAGTATTTT. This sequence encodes CASSQLLSPTDTQYF.

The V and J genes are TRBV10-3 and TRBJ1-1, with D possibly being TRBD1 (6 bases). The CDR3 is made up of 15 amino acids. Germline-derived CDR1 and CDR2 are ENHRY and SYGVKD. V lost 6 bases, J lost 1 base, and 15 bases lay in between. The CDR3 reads CAIRSHRDPNTEAFF. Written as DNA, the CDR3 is TGTGCCATCAGGTCCCACAGGGACCCGAACACTGAAGCTTTCTTT.

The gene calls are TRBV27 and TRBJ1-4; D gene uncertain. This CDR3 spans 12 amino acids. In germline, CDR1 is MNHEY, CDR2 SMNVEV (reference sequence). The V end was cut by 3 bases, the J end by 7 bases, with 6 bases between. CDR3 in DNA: TGTGCCAGCAGTTTTGCGGGTGAAAAACTGTTTTTT. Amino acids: CASSFAGEKLFF.

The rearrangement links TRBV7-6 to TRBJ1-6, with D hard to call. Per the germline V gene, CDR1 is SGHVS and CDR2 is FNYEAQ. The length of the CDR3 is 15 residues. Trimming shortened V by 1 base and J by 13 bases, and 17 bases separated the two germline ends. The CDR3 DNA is TGTGCCAGCAGCTTAGGTACCGCCTACGGAGCTCCCCTCCACTTT. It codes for CASSLGTAYGAPLHF.

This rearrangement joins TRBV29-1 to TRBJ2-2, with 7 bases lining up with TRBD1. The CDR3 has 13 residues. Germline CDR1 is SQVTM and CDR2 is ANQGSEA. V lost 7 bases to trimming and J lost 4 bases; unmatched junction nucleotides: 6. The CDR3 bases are TGCAGCGGCAAACAGGGGCCCACCGGGGAGCTGTTTTTT. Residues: CSGKQGPTGELFF.

In DNA, the CDR3 is TGTGCCAGCAGCTCGGGACAGGTCTACGAGCAGTACTTC. As protein: CASSSGQVYEQYF. V is TRBV11-2 and J is TRBJ2-7; 8 nucleotides match TRBD1. The CDR3 is 13 residues long. Germline trimming cut 4 bases from V and 3 bases from J; bases unmatched to any gene: 2. Germline V gene sequence: CDR1 SGHAT, CDR2 FQNNGV. The variable domain in full, with the rest retrieved from reference TRBV11-2 and TRBJ2-7, is EAGVAQSPRYKIIEKRQSVAFWCNPISGHATLYWYQQILGQGPKLLIQFQNNGVVDDSQLPKDRFSAERLKGVDSTLKIQPAKLEDSAVYLCASSSGQVYEQYFGPGTRLTVT.

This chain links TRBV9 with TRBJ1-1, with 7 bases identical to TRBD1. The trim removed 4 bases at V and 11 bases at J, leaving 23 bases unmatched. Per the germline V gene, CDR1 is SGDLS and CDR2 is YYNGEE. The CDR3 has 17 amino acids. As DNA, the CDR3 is TGTGCCAGCAGCCCCGGAGGGGGCAGACAGGGAAAAAGTTGGGCTTTCTTT. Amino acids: CASSPGGGRQGKSWAFF. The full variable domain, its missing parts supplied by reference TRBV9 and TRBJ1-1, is DSGVTQTPKHLITATGQRVTLRCSPRSGDLSVYWYQQSLDQGLQFLIQYYNGEERAKGNILERFSAQQFPDLHSELNLSSLELGDSALYFCASSPGGGRQGKSWAFFGQGTRLTVV.

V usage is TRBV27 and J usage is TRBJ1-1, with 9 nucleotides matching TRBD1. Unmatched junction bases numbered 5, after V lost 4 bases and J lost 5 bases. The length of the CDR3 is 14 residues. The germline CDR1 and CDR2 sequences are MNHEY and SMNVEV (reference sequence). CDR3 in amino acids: CASSSGGTGTEAFF. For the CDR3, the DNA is TGTGCCAGCAGTTCGGGGGGGACAGGGACTGAAGCTTTCTTT.

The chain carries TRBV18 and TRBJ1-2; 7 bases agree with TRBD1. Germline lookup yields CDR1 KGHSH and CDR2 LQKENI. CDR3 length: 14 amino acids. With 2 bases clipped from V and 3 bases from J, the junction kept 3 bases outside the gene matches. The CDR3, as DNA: TGTGCCAGCTCACCAACCGGGACAGACTATGGCTACACCTTC. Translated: CASSPTGTDYGYTF.

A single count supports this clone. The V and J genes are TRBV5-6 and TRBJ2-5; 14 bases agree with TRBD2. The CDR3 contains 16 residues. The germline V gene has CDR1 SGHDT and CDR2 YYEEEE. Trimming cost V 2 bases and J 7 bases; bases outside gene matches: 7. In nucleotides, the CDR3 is TGTGCCAGCAGCTTTCGACTAGCGGGGGGGAGTGGGACCCAGTACTTC. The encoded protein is CASSFRLAGGSGTQYF.

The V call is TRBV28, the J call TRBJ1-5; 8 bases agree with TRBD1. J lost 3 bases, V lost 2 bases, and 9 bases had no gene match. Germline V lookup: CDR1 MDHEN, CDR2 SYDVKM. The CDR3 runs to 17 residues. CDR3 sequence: CASSLRPGQGANQPQHF. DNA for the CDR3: TGTGCCAGCAGTTTAAGGCCCGGACAGGGCGCCAATCAGCCCCAGCATTTT.

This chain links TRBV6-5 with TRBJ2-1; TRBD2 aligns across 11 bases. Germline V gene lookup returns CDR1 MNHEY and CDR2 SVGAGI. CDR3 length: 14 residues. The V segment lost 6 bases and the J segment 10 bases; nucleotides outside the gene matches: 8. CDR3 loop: CASSLAGGPGEQFF. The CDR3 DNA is TGTGCCAGCAGCTTAGCGGGGGGGCCCGGGGAGCAGTTCTTC.

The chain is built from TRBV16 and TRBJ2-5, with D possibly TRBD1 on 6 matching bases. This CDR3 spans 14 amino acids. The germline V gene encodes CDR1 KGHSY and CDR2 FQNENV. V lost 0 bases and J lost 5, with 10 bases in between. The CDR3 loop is CASSQSFQGETQYF. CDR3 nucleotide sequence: TGTGCCAGCAGCCAATCGTTCCAGGGGGAGACCCAGTACTTC.